This T cell receptor beta chain comes out of a study of shared clonotypes between healthy human individuals. The wider study: Ranging from 18 to 49 in age, donors were a couple of women and three men.

To note about this clone: Its target is unknown.

Assay runs were performed at deep level. This table comes from immunoSEQ multiplex PCR, and its TCRdb copy is limited to in-frame clones, with some not included. The top ten clones hold over 0.1% of a sample with more than 2 million clones, approximately 95% of them seen once. Broader study findings: It was observed that approximately 5% of naive CD4 clonotypes were shared across several donors. Generally, estimated richness proved larger in naive subsets than it did in memory subsets.

Sequenced material: naive CD4+ T cells sorted from blood. Subset specified: CD45RA+ positively selected. This clonotype was sampled from a man aged 18 to 29 in good health.

CDR3 amino acids: CASSSRSNNEKLFF. The CDR3 bases are TGTGCCAGCAGTTCCCGATCGAATAATGAAAAACTGTTTTTT. The chain recombines TRBV28 with TRBJ1-4; D gene unclear. V was shortened by 4 bases and J by 4 bases, with 10 bases between the two germline ends. Germline loops: CDR1 MDHEN, CDR2 SYDVKM. There are 14 residues in the CDR3.